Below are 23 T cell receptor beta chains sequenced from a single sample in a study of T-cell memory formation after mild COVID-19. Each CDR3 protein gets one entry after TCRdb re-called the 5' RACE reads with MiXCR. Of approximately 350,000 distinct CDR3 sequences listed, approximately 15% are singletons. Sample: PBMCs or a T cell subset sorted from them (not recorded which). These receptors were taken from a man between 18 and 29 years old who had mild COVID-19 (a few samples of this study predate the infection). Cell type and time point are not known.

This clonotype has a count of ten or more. As DNA, the CDR3 is TGTGCCAGCAGCAAATTAACCACTAATGAAAAACTGTTTTTT. Translated: CASSKLTTNEKLFF. The chain links TRBV9 to TRBJ1-4; D is uncertain. Germline CDR1 reads SGDLS; CDR2 reads YYNGEE. V was pared by 4 bases and J by 2 bases, with 9 bases between. The CDR3 loop spans 14 amino acids.

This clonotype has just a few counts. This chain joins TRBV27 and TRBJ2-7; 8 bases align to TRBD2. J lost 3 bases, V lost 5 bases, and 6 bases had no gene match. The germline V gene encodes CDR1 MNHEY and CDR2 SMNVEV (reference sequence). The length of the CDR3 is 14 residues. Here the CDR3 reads CASSIRGGLYEQYF. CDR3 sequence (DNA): TGTGCCAGCAGTATCCGGGGGGGCCTCTACGAGCAGTACTTC.

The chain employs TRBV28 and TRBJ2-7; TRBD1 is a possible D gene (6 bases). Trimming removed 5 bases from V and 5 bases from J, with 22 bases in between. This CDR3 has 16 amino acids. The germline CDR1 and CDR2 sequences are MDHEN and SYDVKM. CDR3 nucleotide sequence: TGTGCCAGCAGTCCCGCAGGGGAGAGAAGGCGCGACGAGCAGTACTTC. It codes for CASSPAGERRRDEQYF.

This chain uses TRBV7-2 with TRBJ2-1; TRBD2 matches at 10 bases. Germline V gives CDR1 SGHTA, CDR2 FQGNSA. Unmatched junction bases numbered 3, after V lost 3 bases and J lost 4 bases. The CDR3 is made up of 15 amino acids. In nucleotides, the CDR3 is TGTGCCAGCAGCTTCCTACTAGCGGGGTACAATGAGCAGTTCTTC. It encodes CASSFLLAGYNEQFF.

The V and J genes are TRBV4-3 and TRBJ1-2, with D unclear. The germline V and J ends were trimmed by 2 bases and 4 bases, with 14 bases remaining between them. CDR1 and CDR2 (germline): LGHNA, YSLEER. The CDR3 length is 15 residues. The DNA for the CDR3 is TGCGCCAGCAGCCAAAGGCCAGGCCCTCCCTATGGCTACACCTTC. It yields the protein CASSQRPGPPYGYTF.

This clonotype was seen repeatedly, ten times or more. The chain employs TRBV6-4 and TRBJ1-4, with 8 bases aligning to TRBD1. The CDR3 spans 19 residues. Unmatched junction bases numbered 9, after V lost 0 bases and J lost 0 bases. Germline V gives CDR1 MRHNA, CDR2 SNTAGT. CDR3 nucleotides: TGTGCCAGCAGTGACTCTTGGACAGGGTGGTCCGCAACTAATGAAAAACTGTTTTTT. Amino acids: CASSDSWTGWSATNEKLFF.

The DNA for the CDR3 is TGTGCCAGCAGCCAAGTGACAGGGCTACTAGCCAAAAACATTCAGTACTTC. Its protein is CASSQVTGLLAKNIQYF. This chain connects TRBV4-2 to TRBJ2-4, with TRBD1 matching over 7 bases. Germline values: CDR1 LGHNA, CDR2 YNFKEQ. The trim removed 1 base at V and 0 bases at J, leaving 6 bases unmatched. The CDR3 has 17 residues.

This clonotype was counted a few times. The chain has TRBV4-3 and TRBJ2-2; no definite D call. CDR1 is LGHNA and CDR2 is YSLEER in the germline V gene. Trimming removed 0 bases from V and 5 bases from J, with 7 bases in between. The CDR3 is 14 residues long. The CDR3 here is CASSQETHTGELFF. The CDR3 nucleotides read TGCGCCAGCAGCCAAGAAACCCATACCGGGGAGCTGTTTTTT.

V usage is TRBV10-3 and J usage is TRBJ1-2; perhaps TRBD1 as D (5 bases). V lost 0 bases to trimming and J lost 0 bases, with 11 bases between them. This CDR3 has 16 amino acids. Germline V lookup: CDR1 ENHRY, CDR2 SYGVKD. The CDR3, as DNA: TGTGCCATCAGTGAGTCGGTTAGGGGAGCTAACTATGGCTACACCTTC. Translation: CAISESVRGANYGYTF.

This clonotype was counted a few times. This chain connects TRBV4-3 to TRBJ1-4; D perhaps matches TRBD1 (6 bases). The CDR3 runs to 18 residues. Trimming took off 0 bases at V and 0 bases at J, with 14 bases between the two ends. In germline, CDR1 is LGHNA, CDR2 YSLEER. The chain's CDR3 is CASSQDRTDGATNEKLFF. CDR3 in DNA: TGCGCCAGCAGCCAAGATAGGACAGACGGGGCAACTAATGAAAAACTGTTTTTT.

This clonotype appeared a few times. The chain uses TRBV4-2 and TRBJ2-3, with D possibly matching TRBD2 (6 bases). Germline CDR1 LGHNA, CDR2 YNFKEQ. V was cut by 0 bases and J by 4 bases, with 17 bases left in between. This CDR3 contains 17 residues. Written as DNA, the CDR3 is TGTGCCAGCAGCCAAGAAGTGGCGGGGAAGAGGGCAGATACGCAGTATTTT. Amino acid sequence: CASSQEVAGKRADTQYF.

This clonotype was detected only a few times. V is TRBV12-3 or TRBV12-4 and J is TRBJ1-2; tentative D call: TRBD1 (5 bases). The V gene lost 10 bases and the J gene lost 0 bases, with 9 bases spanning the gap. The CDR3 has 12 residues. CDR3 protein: CATGFSNYGYTF. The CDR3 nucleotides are TGTGCCACAGGGTTTTCTAACTATGGCTACACCTTC.

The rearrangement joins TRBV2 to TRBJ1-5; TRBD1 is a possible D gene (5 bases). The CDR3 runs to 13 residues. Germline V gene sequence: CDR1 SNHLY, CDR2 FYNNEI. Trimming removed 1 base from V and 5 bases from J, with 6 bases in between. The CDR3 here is CASSEEGYQPQHF. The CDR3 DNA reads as TGTGCCAGCAGTGAAGAGGGGTATCAGCCCCAGCATTTT.

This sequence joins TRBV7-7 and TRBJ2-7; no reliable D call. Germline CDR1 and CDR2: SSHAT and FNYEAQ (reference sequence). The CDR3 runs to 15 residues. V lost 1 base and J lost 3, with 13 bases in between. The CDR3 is CASSLGHGGHYEQYF. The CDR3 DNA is TGTGCCAGCAGCTTAGGCCACGGCGGCCACTACGAGCAGTACTTC.

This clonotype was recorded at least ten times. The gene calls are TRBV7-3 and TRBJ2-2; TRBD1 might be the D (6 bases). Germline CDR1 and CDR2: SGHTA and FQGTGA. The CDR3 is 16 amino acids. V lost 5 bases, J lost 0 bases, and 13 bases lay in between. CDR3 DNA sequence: TGTGCCAGCAGCCTCAGGGGACGGCCGAACACCGGGGAGCTGTTTTTT. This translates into CASSLRGRPNTGELFF.

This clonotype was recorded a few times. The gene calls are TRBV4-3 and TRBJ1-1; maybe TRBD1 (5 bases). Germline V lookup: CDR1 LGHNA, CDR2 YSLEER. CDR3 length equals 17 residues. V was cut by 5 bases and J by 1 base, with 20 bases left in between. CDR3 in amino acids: CASSARSFGGGNTEAFF. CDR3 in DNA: TGCGCCAGCAGCGCCCGGTCGTTCGGGGGAGGGAACACTGAAGCTTTCTTT.

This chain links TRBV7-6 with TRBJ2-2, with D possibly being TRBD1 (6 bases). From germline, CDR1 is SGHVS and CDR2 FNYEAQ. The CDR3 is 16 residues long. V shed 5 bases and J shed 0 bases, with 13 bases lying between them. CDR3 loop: CASSRRQAANTGELFF. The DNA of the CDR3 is TGTGCCAGCAGCCGCCGACAGGCCGCGAACACCGGGGAGCTGTTTTTT.

CDR3: CSVAGRVSSYNEQFF. The CDR3 bases are TGCAGCGTTGCAGGGCGAGTAAGCTCCTACAATGAGCAGTTCTTC. The V gene is TRBV29-1, the J gene TRBJ2-1; a possible D gene is TRBD1 (5 bases). CDR3 length: 15 residues. V was pared by 4 bases and J by 0 bases, with 13 bases between. CDR1 SQVTM and CDR2 ANQGSEA come from the germline V gene.

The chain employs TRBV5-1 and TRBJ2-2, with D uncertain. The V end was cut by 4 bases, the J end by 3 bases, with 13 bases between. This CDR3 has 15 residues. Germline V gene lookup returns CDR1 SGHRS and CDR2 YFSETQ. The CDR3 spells CASSPSGADTGELFF. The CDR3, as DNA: TGCGCCAGCAGCCCGAGTGGTGCGGACACCGGGGAGCTGTTTTTT.

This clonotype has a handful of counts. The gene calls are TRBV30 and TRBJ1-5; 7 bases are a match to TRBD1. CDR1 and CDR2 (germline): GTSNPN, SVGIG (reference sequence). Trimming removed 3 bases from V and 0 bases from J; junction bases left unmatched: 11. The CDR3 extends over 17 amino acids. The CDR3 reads CAWSEHRGISSNQPQHF. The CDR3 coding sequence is TGTGCCTGGAGCGAGCACAGGGGAATAAGTAGCAATCAGCCCCAGCATTTT. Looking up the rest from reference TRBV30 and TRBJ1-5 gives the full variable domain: SQTIHQWPATLVQPVGSPLSLECTVEGTSNPNLYWYRQAAGRGLQLLFYSVGIGQISSEVPQNLSASRPQDRQFILSSKKLLLSDSGFYLCAWSEHRGISSNQPQHFGDGTRLSIL.

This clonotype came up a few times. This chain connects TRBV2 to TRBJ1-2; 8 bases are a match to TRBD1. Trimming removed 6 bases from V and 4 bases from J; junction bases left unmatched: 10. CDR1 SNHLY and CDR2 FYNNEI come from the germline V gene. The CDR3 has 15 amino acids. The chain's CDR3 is CASRQGENWVYGYTF. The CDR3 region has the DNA TGTGCCAGCAGACAGGGGGAAAACTGGGTCTATGGCTACACCTTC.

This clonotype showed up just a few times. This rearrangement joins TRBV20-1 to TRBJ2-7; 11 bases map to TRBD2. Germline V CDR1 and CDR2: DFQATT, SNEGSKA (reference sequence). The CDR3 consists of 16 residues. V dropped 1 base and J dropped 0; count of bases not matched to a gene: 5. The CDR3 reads CSARGLAGQSSYEQYF. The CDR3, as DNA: TGCAGTGCTAGAGGACTAGCGGGACAATCCTCCTACGAGCAGTACTTC.

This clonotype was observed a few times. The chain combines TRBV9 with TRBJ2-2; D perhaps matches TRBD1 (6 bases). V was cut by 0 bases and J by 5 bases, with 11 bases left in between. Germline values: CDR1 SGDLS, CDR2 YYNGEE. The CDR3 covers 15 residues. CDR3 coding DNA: TGTGCCAGCAGCGTAGGTGGCCAGGGGACCGGGGAGCTGTTTTTT. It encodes CASSVGGQGTGELFF.